The 13 T cell receptor beta chains listed next were all sequenced from one sample in a study of blood T cell repertoires in COVID-19. Clones were read by immunoSEQ multiplex PCR, and TCRdb kept only the in-frame ones, dropping some. The repertoire consists of 84,000 or so clones, with roughly 84% occurring once and the leading ten covering over 9%. The source material was peripheral blood. Source of these receptors: a man between 65 and 80 years old with acute or convalescent COVID-19.

This clone was seen a single time. The chain uses TRBV4-1 and TRBJ2-4; no clear D gene. The CDR3 runs 17 residues. V lost 0 bases to trimming and J lost 0 bases, with 12 bases between them. The germline V gene has CDR1 MGHRA and CDR2 YSYEKL. The CDR3 DNA sequence: TGCGCCAGCAGCCAAGATTTGGAGCCTCCAGCCAAAAACATTCAGTACTTC. This translates into CASSQDLEPPAKNIQYF.

This chain connects TRBV5-1 to TRBJ2-5; D is unclear. The CDR3 contains 13 residues. Trimming shortened V by 0 bases and J by 2 bases, and 5 bases separated the two germline ends. Per the germline V gene, CDR1 is SGHRS and CDR2 is YFSETQ. The CDR3 region is CASSLVQQETQYF. Here the CDR3 DNA reads TGCGCCAGCAGCTTGGTTCAGCAAGAGACCCAGTACTTC.

As concerns this clone: A read error may produce the germline difference seen at one junction end. The chain recombines TRBV18 with TRBJ2-6, with 7 bases fitting TRBD2. Per germline, CDR1 KGHSH and CDR2 LQKENI. The CDR3 has 14 amino acids. The CDR3 DNA is TGTGCCAGCTCACCAGGTCGGGGGGTCAACGTCCTGACTTTC. Encoded protein: CASSPGRGVNVLTF.

The chain employs TRBV21-1 and TRBJ2-3; the table's D call of TRBD1 was not tested on the DNA. TRBV21-1 counts as a pseudogene. The CDR3 consists of 18 residues. In DNA, the CDR3 is TGTGCCAGCAGCAAAACCTCCGGGACAGGGGTTCCTTCAGATACGCAGTATTTT. Its protein product is CASSKTSGTGVPSDTQYF.

This sequence joins TRBV6-5 and TRBJ1-2; D gene ambiguous. CDR3 length equals 15 residues. V was shortened by 4 bases and J by 2 bases, with 14 bases between the two germline ends. CDR1 and CDR2 (germline): MNHEY, SVGAGI. The CDR3 sequence: CASSSTRVTNYGYTF. The CDR3 nucleotides read TGTGCCAGCAGTTCTACCCGGGTCACAAACTATGGCTACACCTTC.

The chain has TRBV4-1 and TRBJ2-5; possibly TRBD2 for D (6 bases). V was trimmed by 4 bases and J by 1 base, leaving 10 bases between them. CDR3 length: 14 amino acids. CDR1 is MGHRA, CDR2 YSYEKL, per germline. The CDR3 coding sequence is TGCGCCAGCAGCCTAGCGGTGAGCCAAGAGACCCAGTACTTC. Protein sequence: CASSLAVSQETQYF.

This chain connects TRBV28 to TRBJ1-5; the match to TRBD1 covers 11 bases. CDR1 is MDHEN and CDR2 is SYDVKM in the germline V gene. CDR3 size: 15 residues. With 4 bases clipped from V and 7 bases from J, the junction kept 6 bases outside the gene matches. Written as DNA, the CDR3 is TGTGCCAGCAGTTCCGGACAGGGGGCGAGGCAGCCCCAGCATTTT. Protein product: CASSSGQGARQPQHF.

The chain combines TRBV5-6 with TRBJ1-4; the D gene is possibly TRBD1 (6 bases). With 6 bases removed from V and 0 bases from J, the gap between germline ends came to 9 bases. Per the germline V gene, CDR1 is SGHDT and CDR2 is YYEEEE. This CDR3 is 14 amino acids long. The CDR3 is CASKTGSTNEKLFF. The CDR3 nucleotides are TGTGCCAGCAAAACAGGGTCAACTAATGAAAAACTGTTTTTT.

A few counts support this clone. V and J are TRBV28 and TRBJ1-4; TRBD1 matches at 9 bases. V trimming: 5 bases; J trimming: 5 bases; junction bases outside the gene matches: 3. There are 14 residues in the CDR3. Germline V gene data show CDR1 as MDHEN and CDR2 as SYDVKM. CDR3 region: CASSTGTGNEKLFF. CDR3 in DNA: TGTGCCAGCAGTACCGGGACAGGGAATGAAAAACTGTTTTTT. Full variable domain (rest looked up from reference TRBV28 and TRBJ1-4): DVKVTQSSRYLVKRTGEKVFLECVQDMDHENMFWYRQDPGLGLRLIYFSYDVKMKEKGDIPEGYSVSREKKERFSLILESASTNQTSMYLCASSTGTGNEKLFFGSGTQLSVL.

This clone was detected once. The chain carries TRBV7-2 and TRBJ2-2, with a possible D match to TRBD2 (5 bases). The V end lost 2 bases, the J end lost 5 bases, and 12 bases lay between the germline ends. CDR3 length: 15 amino acids. The germline CDR1 and CDR2 sequences are SGHTA and FQGNSA. The CDR3 nucleotides read TGTGCCAGCAGCTTATTTGGCGGGTCTACCGGGGAGCTGTTTTTT. The encoded protein is CASSLFGGSTGELFF.

In this sample, this clone turned up a few times. V usage is TRBV2 and J usage is TRBJ1-6; 7 nucleotides line up with TRBD1. This CDR3 has 14 residues. Trimming cost V 4 bases and J 9 bases; bases outside gene matches: 6. The germline V gene encodes CDR1 SNHLY and CDR2 FYNNEI. CDR3 in DNA: TGTGCCAGCAGTGGGACAGGCGGTGGTTCACCCCTCCACTTT. Amino acids: CASSGTGGGSPLHF.

The chain couples TRBV11-2 to TRBJ1-6, with D unresolved. This CDR3 is built from 14 residues. Germline V lookup: CDR1 SGHAT, CDR2 FQNNGV. Trimming removed 3 bases from V and 3 bases from J, with 6 bases in between. DNA of the CDR3: TGTGCCAGCAGCTTCCCGGGCTATAATTCACCCCTCCACTTT. Translated: CASSFPGYNSPLHF. Supplemented by reference TRBV11-2 and TRBJ1-6, the full variable domain reads EAGVAQSPRYKIIEKRQSVAFWCNPISGHATLYWYQQILGQGPKLLIQFQNNGVVDDSQLPKDRFSAERLKGVDSTLKIQPAKLEDSAVYLCASSFPGYNSPLHFGNGTRLTVT.

A word on this clone: Additional DNA sequences in this sample encode the identical CDR3. The chain has TRBV5-6 and TRBJ1-1; 12 bases line up with TRBD1. The CDR3 is 16 residues long. The germline V gene encodes CDR1 SGHDT and CDR2 YYEEEE. With 2 bases clipped from V and 0 bases from J, the junction kept 2 bases outside the gene matches. The CDR3 loop is CASSFGTGGLNTEAFF. CDR3 bases: TGTGCCAGCAGCTTTGGGACAGGGGGCTTGAACACTGAAGCTTTCTTT. Variable domain in full (rest from reference TRBV5-6 and TRBJ1-1): DAGVTQSPTHLIKTRGQQVTLRCSPKSGHDTVSWYQQALGQGPQFIFQYYEEEERQRGNFPDRFSGHQFPNYSSELNVNALLLGDSALYLCASSFGTGGLNTEAFFGQGTRLTVV.